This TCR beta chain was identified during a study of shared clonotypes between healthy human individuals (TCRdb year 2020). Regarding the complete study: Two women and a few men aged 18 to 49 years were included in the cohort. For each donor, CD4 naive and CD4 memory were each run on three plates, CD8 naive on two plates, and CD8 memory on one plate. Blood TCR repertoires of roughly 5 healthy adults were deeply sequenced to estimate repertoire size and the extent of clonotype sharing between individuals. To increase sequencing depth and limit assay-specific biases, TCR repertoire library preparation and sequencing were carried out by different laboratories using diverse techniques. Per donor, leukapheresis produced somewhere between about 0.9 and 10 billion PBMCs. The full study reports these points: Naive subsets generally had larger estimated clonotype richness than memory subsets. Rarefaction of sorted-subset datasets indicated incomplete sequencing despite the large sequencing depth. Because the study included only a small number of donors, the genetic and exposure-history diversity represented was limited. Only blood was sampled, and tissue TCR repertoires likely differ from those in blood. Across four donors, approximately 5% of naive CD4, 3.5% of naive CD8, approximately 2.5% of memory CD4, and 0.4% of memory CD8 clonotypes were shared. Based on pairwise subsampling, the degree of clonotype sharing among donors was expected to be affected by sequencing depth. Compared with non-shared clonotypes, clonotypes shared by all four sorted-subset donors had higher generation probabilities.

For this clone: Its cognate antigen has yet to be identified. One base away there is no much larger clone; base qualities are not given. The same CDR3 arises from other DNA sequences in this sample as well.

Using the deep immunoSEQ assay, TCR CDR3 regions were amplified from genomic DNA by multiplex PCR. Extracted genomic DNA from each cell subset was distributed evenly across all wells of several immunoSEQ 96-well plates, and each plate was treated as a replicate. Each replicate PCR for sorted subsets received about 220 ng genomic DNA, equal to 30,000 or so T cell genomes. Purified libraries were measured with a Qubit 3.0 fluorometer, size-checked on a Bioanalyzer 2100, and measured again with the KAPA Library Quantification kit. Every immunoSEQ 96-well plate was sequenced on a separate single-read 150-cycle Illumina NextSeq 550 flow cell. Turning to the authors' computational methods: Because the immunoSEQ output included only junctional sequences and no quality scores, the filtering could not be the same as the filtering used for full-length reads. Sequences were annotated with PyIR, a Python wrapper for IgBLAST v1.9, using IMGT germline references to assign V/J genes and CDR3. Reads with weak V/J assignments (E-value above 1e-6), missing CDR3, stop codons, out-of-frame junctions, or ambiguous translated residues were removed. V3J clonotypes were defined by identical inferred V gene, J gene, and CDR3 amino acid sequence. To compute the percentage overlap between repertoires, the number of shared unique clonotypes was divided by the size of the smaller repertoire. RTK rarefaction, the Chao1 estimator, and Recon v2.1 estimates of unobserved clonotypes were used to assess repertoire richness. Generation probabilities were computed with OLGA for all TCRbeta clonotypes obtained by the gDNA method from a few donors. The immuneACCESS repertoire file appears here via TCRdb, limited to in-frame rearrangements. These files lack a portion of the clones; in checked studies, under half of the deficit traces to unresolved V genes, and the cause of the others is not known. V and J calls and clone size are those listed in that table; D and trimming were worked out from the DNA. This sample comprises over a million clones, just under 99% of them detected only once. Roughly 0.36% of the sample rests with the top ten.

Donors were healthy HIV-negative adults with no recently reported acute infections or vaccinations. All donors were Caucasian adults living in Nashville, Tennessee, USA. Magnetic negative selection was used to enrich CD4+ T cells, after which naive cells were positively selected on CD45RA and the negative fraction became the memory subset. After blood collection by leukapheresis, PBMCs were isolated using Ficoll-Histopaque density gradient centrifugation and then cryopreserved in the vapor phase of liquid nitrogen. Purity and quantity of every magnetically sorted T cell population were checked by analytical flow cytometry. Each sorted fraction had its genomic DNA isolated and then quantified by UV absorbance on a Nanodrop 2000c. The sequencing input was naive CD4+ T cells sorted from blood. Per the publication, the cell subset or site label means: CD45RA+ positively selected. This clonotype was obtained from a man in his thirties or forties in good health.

The DNA sequence reads TGCAGTGCAAAGAGGGGCAATGAGCAGTTCTTC. The translation is CSAKRGNEQFF. In this chain, TRBV20-1 is recombined with TRBJ2-1, with the D segment possibly TRBD1 or TRBD2, each aligning over 5 bases. The germline V gene (reference sequence) yields DFQATT for CDR1 and SNEGSKA for CDR2. Deletion took 6 bases off V and 6 bases off J, with a span of 9 bases between the germline ends. CDR3 length: 11 amino acids, cysteine to phenylalanine. Just the 33-base CDR3 DNA is kept, in frame starting at base 1.